These T cell receptor beta chains were read from a single sample in a study of Ad26.COV2.S vaccination and SARS-CoV-2 variants. The data were produced by immunoSEQ multiplex PCR, yet TCRdb's version contains in-frame clones alone and is incomplete. This table holds some 520,000 clones, 87% found once. The sample was peripheral blood, taken in a trial of Ad26.COV2.S vaccine versus placebo. All receptors derive from a person aged 18-60 years who received the Ad26.COV2.S COVID-19 vaccine or a placebo. Both conserved end residues are part of each CDR3. A D gene is named only where the DNA matches it firmly. Clone size is not always given. Where it is, it says once, few, many or a class for expanded clones.

clone size	D gene	V gene	CDR3 length	J gene	CDR3 DNA	CDR3 protein
few	.	TRBV15	16	TRBJ2-7	TGTGCCACCAGCAGAGGTTCACAGGGTCCCATGATCGAGCAGTACTTC	CATSRGSQGPMIEQYF
.	.	TRBV28	19	TRBJ2-7	TGTGCCAGCAGTTTATCCAGGGGTTGGATTTTTACCATCTTTAGCGAGCAGTACTTC	CASSLSRGWIFTIFSEQYF
few	.	TRBV5-1	13	TRBJ1-2	TGCGCCAGCAGCTCTCAGGGGTGGAATGGCTACACCTTC	CASSSQGWNGYTF
.	.	TRBV21-1	15	TRBJ1-1	TGTGCCAGCAGCAAAAGGCAGATATCGAACACTGAAGCTTTCTTT	CASSKRQISNTEAFF
.	TRBD2	TRBV4-1	16	TRBJ2-1	TGCGCCAGCAGCCAAGGATTAGCGGGAGCGTCTAATGAGCAGTTCTTC	CASSQGLAGASNEQFF
.	TRBD1	TRBV5-4	14	TRBJ2-7	TGTGCCAGCAGCGGCACGGACAGGGCGTACGAGCAGTACTTC	CASSGTDRAYEQYF
.	.	TRBV5-6	14	TRBJ1-5	TGTGCCAGCAGCTTGTTTGGGGACAATCAGCCCCAGCATTTT	CASSLFGDNQPQHF
.	TRBD1	TRBV7-2	15	TRBJ1-2	TGTGCCAGCAGCCAAGAGGGGACAGTGATTATGCGCTACACCTTC	CASSQEGTVIMRYTF
many	.	TRBV3-1/TRBV3-2	15	TRBJ1-1	TGTGCCAGCAGCCAAGTATCAGGGACCAACACTGAAGCTTTCTTT	CASSQVSGTNTEAFF
.	TRBD1	TRBV29-1	14	TRBJ1-1	TGCAGCGTTGAGAGACAGGGTAGGTGGAACGAAGCTTTCTTT	CSVERQGRWNEAFF